These 5 T cell receptor beta chains were sequenced from one sample in a study of technical replicates of blood from a few donors. Repertoires were generated with immunoSEQ multiplex PCR, while TCRdb's copy carries only in-frame clones and drops some. The table has fewer than 80,000 clones, 65% to 90% seen once. What was sequenced was PBMCs. The receptors derive from a human donor in good health. Some clones in this sample may be carry-over from other donors' samples.

The chain is built from TRBV18 and TRBJ1-2, with 7 bases that match TRBD1. CDR1 and CDR2 (germline): KGHSH, LQKENI. V shed 3 bases, J shed 2 bases, and the junction held 6 bases outside the gene matches. The CDR3 loop spans 15 amino acids. The CDR3 loop reads CASSPRDSLNYGYTF. CDR3 DNA: TGTGCCAGCTCACCGCGGGACAGCTTAAACTATGGCTACACCTTC.

The chain employs TRBV6-1 and TRBJ2-5; D unresolved. The CDR3 totals 12 residues. Trimming took 6 bases from V and 4 from J, leaving 9 bases between them. CDR1 is MNHNS, CDR2 SASEGT, per germline. The CDR3 here is CASRTSSETQYF. CDR3 nucleotide sequence: TGTGCCAGCAGAACTTCCTCAGAGACCCAGTACTTC.

This clone appeared a few times. CDR3 DNA sequence: TGTGCCAGCAGTTACACCACAGGGTTAGGCTATGGCTACACCTTC. This encodes CASSYTTGLGYGYTF. The chain links TRBV6-6 to TRBJ1-2; a possible D gene is TRBD1 (6 bases). This CDR3 contains 15 residues. Germline-derived CDR1 and CDR2 are MNHNY and SVGAGI (reference sequence). Deletions cut 2 bases from V and 4 bases from J, with 14 bases between.

J is TRBJ2-7 and V is TRBV30; maybe TRBD2 (7 bases). Germline-derived CDR1 and CDR2 are GTSNPN and SVGIG (reference sequence). V was pared by 0 bases and J by 2 bases, with 11 bases between. The CDR3 is 14 amino acids. The CDR3, as DNA: TGTGCCTGGAGTGTCGGGGGGCCCACCTACGAGCAGTACTTC. It translates to CAWSVGGPTYEQYF.

CDR3 sequence: CASSAFGGAGNEQFF. CDR3 nucleotides: TGTGCCAGCAGCGCATTTGGGGGAGCGGGGAATGAGCAGTTCTTC. The rearrangement links TRBV6-1 to TRBJ2-1; 7 bases match TRBD2. V trimming: 6 bases; J trimming: 7 bases; junction bases outside the gene matches: 12. Germline-derived CDR1 and CDR2 are MNHNS and SASEGT. The CDR3 length is 15 residues.